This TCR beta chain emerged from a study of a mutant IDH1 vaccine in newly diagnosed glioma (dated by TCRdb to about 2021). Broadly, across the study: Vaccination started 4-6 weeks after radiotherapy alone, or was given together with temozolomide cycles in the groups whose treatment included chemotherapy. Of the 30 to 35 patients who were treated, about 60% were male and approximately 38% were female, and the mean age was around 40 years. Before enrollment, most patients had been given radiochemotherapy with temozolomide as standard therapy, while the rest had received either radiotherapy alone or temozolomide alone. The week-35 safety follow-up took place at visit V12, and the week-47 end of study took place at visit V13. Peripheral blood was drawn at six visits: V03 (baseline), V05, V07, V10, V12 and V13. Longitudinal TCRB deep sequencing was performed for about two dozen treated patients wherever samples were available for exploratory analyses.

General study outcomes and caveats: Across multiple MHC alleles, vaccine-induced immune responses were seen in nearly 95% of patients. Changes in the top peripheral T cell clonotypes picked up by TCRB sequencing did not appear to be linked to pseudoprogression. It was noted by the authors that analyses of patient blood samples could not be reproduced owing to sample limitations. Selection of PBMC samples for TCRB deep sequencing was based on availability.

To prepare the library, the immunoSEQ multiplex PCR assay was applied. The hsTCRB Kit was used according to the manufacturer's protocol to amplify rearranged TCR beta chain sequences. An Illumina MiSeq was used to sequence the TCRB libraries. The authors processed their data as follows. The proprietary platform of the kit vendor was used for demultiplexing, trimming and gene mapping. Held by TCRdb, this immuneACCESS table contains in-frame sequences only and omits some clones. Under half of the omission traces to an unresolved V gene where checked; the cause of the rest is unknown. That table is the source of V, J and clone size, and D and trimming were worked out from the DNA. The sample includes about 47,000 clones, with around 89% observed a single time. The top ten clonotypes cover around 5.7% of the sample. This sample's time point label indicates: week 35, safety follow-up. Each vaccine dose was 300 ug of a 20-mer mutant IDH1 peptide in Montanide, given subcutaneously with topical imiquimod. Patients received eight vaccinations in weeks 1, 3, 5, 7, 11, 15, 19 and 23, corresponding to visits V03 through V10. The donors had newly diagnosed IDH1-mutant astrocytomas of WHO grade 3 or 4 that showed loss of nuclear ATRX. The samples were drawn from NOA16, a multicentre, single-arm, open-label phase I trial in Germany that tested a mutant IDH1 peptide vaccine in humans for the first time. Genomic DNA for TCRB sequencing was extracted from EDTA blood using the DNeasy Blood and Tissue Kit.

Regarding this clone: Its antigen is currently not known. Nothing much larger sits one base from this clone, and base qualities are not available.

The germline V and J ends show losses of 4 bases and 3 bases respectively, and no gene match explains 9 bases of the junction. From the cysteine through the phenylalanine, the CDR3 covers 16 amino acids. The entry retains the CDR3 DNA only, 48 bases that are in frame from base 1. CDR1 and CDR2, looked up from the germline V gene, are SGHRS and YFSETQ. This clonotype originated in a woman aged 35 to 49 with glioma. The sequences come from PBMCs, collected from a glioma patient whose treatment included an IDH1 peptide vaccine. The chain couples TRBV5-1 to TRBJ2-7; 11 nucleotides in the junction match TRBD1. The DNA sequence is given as TGCGCCAGCAGCCTCCAGGGACAGGGGGAAAACTACGAGCAGTACTTC. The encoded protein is CASSLQGQGENYEQYF.